A single sample gave rise to the 11 T cell receptor beta chains below, sequenced in a study of shared clonotypes between healthy human individuals. Naive CD8 cells were CD45RO-negative, positively selected for CCR7, excluding terminally differentiated effector memory CD45RA+ cells. Clones were sequenced by immunoSEQ multiplex PCR, and TCRdb holds only the in-frame ones, with some missing. The table lists 760,000 or so clones, approximately 97% of them singletons. The specimen was naive CD8+ T cells sorted from blood. The source of these receptors is a young man in good health.

This chain connects TRBV14 to TRBJ1-1, with D uncertain. Germline V gene data show CDR1 as SGHDN and CDR2 as FVKESK. The V end lost 5 bases, the J end lost 1 base, and 8 bases lay between the germline ends. This CDR3 region has 13 residues. The chain's CDR3 is CASSYTKNTEAFF. In DNA form, the CDR3 reads TGTGCCAGCAGCTACACAAAGAACACTGAAGCTTTCTTT.

The chain carries TRBV30 and TRBJ2-7, with 8 bases fitting TRBD2. After removal of 1 base from V and 0 bases from J, the junction contained 5 bases not matched to a gene. The CDR3 loop spans 15 amino acids. Germline CDR1 and CDR2: GTSNPN and SVGIG (reference sequence). CDR3 sequence (DNA): TGTGCCTGGAGTGGCGCGGGAGGAACCTCCTACGAGCAGTACTTC. Translation gives CAWSGAGGTSYEQYF.

The chain joins TRBV2 to TRBJ2-3, with 9 bases aligning to TRBD2. The CDR3 has 16 amino acids. Germline CDR1 reads SNHLY; CDR2 reads FYNNEI. V shed 3 bases, J shed 3 bases, and the junction held 7 bases outside the gene matches. The CDR3 nucleotides are TGTGCCAGCAGTGAGATGGGTAGCGGGAGAACAGATACGCAGTATTTT. Translated: CASSEMGSGRTDTQYF. Variable domain in full (rest from reference TRBV2 and TRBJ2-3): EPEVTQTPSHQVTQMGQEVILRCVPISNHLYFYWYRQILGQKVEFLVSFYNNEISEKSEIFDDQFSVERPDGSNFTLKIRSTKLEDSAMYFCASSEMGSGRTDTQYFGPGTRLTVL.

The chain uses TRBV27 and TRBJ2-1, with D possibly TRBD1 on 8 matching bases. This CDR3 has 15 amino acids. Between the trimmed V and J ends, which lost 5 bases and 9 bases, there was a span of 20 bases. Looked up from germline, CDR1 is MNHEY and CDR2 is SMNVEV (reference sequence). The CDR3 reads CASSVTQGGSGEQFF. CDR3 in DNA: TGTGCCAGCAGTGTCACACAGGGGGGGTCTGGTGAGCAGTTCTTC.

The chain combines TRBV2 with TRBJ2-7, with 7 bases matching TRBD2. The CDR3 contains 13 residues. CDR1 and CDR2 (germline): SNHLY, FYNNEI. With 6 bases clipped from V and 2 bases from J, the junction kept 4 bases outside the gene matches. CDR3 coding DNA: TGTGCCAGCAGGGCGGGACTACCCTACGAGCAGTACTTC. Translated, it gives CASRAGLPYEQYF.

The V and J genes are TRBV14 and TRBJ2-7, with a possible D match to TRBD2 (7 bases). Per germline, CDR1 SGHDN and CDR2 FVKESK. V gave up 7 bases and J gave up 10 bases, with 17 bases separating them. This CDR3 spans 12 amino acids. In DNA, the CDR3 is TGTGCCAGCAACAGGGAGGGCTATGATCAGTACTTC. This encodes CASNREGYDQYF. Full variable domain (outside the CDR3, taken from reference TRBV14 and TRBJ2-7): EAGVTQFPSHSVIEKGQTVTLRCDPISGHDNLYWYRRVMGKEIKFLLHFVKESKQDESGMPNNRFLAERTGGTYSTLKVQPAELEDSGVYFCASNREGYDQYFGPGTRLTVT.

CDR3 amino acids: CASSEDRDRGFYSSGYTF. CDR3 DNA: TGTGCCAGCAGTGAAGATCGGGACAGGGGTTTTTATTCGTCTGGCTACACCTTC. The V and J genes are TRBV2 and TRBJ1-2; 10 bases line up with TRBD1. Looked up from germline, CDR1 is SNHLY and CDR2 is FYNNEI. The CDR3 is 18 amino acids. Trimming took 1 base from V and 7 from J; bases not matched to a gene: 15.

The chain combines TRBV28 with TRBJ2-1; 8 bases are a match to TRBD2. This CDR3 contains 15 residues. V trimming: 3 bases; J trimming: 3 bases; junction bases outside the gene matches: 4. Germline CDR1 reads MDHEN; CDR2 reads SYDVKM. CDR3 protein: CASSFRTSSYNEQFF. The CDR3 bases are TGTGCCAGCAGTTTTAGGACTAGCAGCTACAATGAGCAGTTCTTC.

The V call is TRBV11-2, the J call TRBJ2-7; 10 nucleotides agree with TRBD1. The J segment lost 7 bases and the V segment lost 5 bases, leaving 14 bases of the junction unmatched. CDR1 and CDR2 (germline): SGHAT, FQNNGV. The CDR3 loop spans 16 amino acids. CDR3 coding DNA: TGTGCCAGCAGCCCCCCGACCGGGACAGGGGCGGTGGAGCAGTACTTC. Protein: CASSPPTGTGAVEQYF. The whole variable domain, filled in from reference TRBV11-2 and TRBJ2-7, reads EAGVAQSPRYKIIEKRQSVAFWCNPISGHATLYWYQQILGQGPKLLIQFQNNGVVDDSQLPKDRFSAERLKGVDSTLKIQPAKLEDSAVYLCASSPPTGTGAVEQYFGPGTRLTVT.

This clone was observed once. The chain carries TRBV18 and TRBJ2-7; no clear D gene. This CDR3 spans 14 amino acids. CDR1 is KGHSH and CDR2 is LQKENI in the germline V gene. Trimming removed 3 bases from V and 0 bases from J, with 9 bases in between. CDR3 nucleotides: TGTGCCAGCTCACCTACGACAAGCTCCTACGAGCAGTACTTC. It codes for CASSPTTSSYEQYF.

This clone was detected a few times. The J gene is TRBJ2-7, the V gene TRBV19; possibly TRBD1 for D (5 bases). The CDR3 extends over 16 amino acids. Trimming stripped 4 bases from V and 3 bases from J, with 19 bases between. In germline, CDR1 is LNHDA, CDR2 SQIVND (reference sequence). CDR3 coding DNA: TGTGCCAGTAGTAAGGTTGTGGACACATATCGCTACGAGCAGTACTTC. This gives the protein CASSKVVDTYRYEQYF.